This T cell receptor beta chain is drawn from a study of T cells in Graves' hyperthyroidism and ophthalmopathy. Study summary: Peripheral blood specimens were obtained at initial diagnosis, prior to any treatment.

Concerning this clonotype: What it binds is unknown.

In germline, CDR1 is SGHVS, CDR2 FNYEAQ. The V gene lost 1 base and the J gene lost 8 bases, with 9 bases spanning the gap. The CDR3 sequence is 13 residues long. The study's findings and limits: The blood repertoire included most of the expanded thyroid clonotypes above 0.001.

RNA transcripts gave rise to amplified TCR beta CDR3 regions. RT-PCR in the first round (using the HTBI primer set) targeted the TCR CDR3. Using its own MiXCR run on the multiplex PCR reads, TCRdb lists one record per CDR3 protein. This sample carries 450,000 to 600,000 distinct CDR3 sequences, about 20% of them seen once, and the ten largest clones take roughly 44%. Sequenced material: blood. This receptor was obtained from a man aged 35 to 55 with Graves' ophthalmopathy. This sequence joins TRBV7-6 and TRBJ2-1; D is unresolved. CDR3: CASSLVFVDEQFF. The CDR3, as DNA: TGTGCCAGCAGCTTAGTGTTTGTGGATGAGCAGTTCTTC.